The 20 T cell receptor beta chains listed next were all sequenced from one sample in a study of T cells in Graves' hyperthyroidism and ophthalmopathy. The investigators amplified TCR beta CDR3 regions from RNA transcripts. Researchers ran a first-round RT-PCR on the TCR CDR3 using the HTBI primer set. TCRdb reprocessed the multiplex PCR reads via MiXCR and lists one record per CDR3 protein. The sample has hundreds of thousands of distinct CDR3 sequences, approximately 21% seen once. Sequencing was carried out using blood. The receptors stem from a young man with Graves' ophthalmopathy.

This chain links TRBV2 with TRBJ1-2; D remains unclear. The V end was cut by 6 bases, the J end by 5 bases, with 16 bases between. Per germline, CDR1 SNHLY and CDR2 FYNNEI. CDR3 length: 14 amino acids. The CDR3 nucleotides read TGTGCCAGCAGGTCAGACGGGGAGACATATGGCTACACCTTC. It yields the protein CASRSDGETYGYTF. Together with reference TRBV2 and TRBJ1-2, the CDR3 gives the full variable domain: EPEVTQTPSHQVTQMGQEVILRCVPISNHLYFYWYRQILGQKVEFLVSFYNNEISEKSEIFDDQFSVERPDGSNFTLKIRSTKLEDSAMYFCASRSDGETYGYTFGSGTRLTVV.

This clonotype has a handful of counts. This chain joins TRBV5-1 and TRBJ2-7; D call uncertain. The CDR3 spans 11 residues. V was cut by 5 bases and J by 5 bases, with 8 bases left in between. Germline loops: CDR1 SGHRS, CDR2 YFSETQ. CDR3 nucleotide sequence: TGCGCCAGCAGTGCCTTCAACGAGCAGTACTTC. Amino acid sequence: CASSAFNEQYF.

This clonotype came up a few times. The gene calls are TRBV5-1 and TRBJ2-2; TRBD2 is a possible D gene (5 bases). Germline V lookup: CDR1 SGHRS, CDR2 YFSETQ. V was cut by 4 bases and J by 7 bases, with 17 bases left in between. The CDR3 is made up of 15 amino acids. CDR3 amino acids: CASSPFTDYGGELFF. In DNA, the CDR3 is TGCGCCAGCAGCCCCTTCACCGACTACGGCGGGGAGCTGTTTTTT. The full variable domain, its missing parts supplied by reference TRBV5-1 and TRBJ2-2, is KAGVTQTPRYLIKTRGQQVTLSCSPISGHRSVSWYQQTPGQGLQFLFEYFSETQRNKGNFPGRFSGRQFSNSRSEMNVSTLELGDSALYLCASSPFTDYGGELFFGEGSRLTVL.

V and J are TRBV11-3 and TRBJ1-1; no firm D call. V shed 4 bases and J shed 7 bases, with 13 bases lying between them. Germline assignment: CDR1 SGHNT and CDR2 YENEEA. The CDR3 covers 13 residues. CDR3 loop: CASSSDPYREAFF. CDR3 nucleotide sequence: TGTGCCAGCAGCTCGGATCCCTATCGTGAAGCTTTCTTT.

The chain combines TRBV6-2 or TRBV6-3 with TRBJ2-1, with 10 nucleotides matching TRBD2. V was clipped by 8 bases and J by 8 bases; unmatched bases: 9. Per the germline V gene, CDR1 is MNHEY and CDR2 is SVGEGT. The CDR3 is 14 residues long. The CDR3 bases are TGTGCCAGCGAATCTAGCGGGAGTATATATGAGCAGTTCTTC. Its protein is CASESSGSIYEQFF.

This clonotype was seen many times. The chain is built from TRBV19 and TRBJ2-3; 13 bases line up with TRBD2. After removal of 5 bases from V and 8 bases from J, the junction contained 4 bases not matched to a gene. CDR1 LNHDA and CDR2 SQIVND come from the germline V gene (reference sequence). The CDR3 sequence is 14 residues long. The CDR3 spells CASSPGLAGTTQYF. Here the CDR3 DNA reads TGTGCCAGTAGTCCGGGACTAGCGGGAACTACGCAGTATTTT.

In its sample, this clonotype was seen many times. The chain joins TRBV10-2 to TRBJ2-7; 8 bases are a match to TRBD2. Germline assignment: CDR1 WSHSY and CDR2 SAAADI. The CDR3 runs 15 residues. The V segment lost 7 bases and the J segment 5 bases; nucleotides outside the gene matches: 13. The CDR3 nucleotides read TGCGCCAGCACCCCTGCCCCGGGAGGGCCCCACGAGCAGTACTTC. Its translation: CASTPAPGGPHEQYF.

CDR3: CASSSTGGVDNEQFF. DNA for the CDR3: TGTGCCAGCAGCTCAACAGGGGGGGTAGACAATGAGCAGTTCTTC. This chain connects TRBV7-3 to TRBJ2-1, with D perhaps TRBD1 (8 bases). Trimming took 4 bases from V and 5 from J, leaving 15 bases between them. Germline V gene data show CDR1 as SGHTA and CDR2 as FQGTGA. CDR3 length: 15 residues.

CDR3 coding DNA: TGCGCCAGCAGCTTGGAGGGGGGGCCGCGCCCGAACACTGAAGCTTTCTTT. Translated, it gives CASSLEGGPRPNTEAFF. J is TRBJ1-1 and V is TRBV5-1; D possibly corresponds to TRBD1 (6 bases). Germline lookup yields CDR1 SGHRS and CDR2 YFSETQ. Trimming left V 0 bases short and J 1 base short, with 16 bases between. The CDR3 has 17 residues.

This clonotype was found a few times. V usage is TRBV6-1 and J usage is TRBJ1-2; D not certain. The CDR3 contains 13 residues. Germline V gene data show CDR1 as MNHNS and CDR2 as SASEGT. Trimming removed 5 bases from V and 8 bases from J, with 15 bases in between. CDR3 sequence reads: CASSSDLERGYTF. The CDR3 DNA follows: TGTGCCAGCAGTTCTGATTTAGAGCGGGGCTACACCTTC.

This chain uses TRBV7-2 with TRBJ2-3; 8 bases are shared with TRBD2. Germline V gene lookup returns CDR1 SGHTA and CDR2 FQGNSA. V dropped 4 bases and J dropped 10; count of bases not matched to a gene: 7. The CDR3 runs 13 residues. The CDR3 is CASSSQGTSAQYF. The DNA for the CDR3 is TGTGCCAGCAGCTCCCAGGGGACTAGTGCGCAGTATTTT.

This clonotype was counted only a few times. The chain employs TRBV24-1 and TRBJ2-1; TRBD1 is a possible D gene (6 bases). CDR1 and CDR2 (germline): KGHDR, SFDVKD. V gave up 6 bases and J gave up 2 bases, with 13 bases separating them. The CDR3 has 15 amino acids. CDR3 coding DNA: TGTGCCACCAGTCGACAGGCTACACCCTACAATGAGCAGTTCTTC. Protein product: CATSRQATPYNEQFF.

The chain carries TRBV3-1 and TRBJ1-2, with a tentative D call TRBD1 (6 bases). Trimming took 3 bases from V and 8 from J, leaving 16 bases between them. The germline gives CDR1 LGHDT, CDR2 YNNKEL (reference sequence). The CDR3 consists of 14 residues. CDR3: CASSQGHSQGGYTF. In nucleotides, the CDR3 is TGTGCCAGCAGCCAGGGACATTCTCAAGGGGGCTACACCTTC.

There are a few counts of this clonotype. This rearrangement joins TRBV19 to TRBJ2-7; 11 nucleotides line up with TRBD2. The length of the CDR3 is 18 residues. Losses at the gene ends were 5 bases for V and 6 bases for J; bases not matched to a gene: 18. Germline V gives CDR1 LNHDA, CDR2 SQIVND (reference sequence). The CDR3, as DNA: TGTGCCAGTAGTCCCGGGTTCCAATCCGGGACTAGCGGAGGCGAGCAGTACTTC. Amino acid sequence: CASSPGFQSGTSGGEQYF.

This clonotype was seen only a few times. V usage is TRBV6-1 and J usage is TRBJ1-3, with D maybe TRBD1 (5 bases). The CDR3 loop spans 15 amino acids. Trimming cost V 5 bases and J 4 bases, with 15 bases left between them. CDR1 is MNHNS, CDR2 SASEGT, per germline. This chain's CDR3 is CASSSGTSEGNTIYF. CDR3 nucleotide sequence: TGTGCCAGCAGTTCCGGGACCTCGGAAGGAAACACCATATATTTT.

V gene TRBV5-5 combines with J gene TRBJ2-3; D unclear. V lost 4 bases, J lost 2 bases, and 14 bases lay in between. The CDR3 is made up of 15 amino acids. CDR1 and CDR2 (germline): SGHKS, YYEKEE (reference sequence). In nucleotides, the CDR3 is TGTGCCAGCAGCCGCACTCCCGAGTTCACAGATACGCAGTATTTT. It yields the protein CASSRTPEFTDTQYF. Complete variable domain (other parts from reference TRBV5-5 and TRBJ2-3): DAGVTQSPTHLIKTRGQQVTLRCSPISGHKSVSWYQQVLGQGPQFIFQYYEKEERGRGNFPDRFSARQFPNYSSELNVNALLLGDSALYLCASSRTPEFTDTQYFGPGTRLTVL.

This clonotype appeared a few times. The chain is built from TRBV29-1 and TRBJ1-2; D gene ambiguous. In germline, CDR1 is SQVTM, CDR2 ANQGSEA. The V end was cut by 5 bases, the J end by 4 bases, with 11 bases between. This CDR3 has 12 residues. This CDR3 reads CSVQERGYGYTF. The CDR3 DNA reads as TGCAGCGTTCAGGAACGGGGCTATGGCTACACCTTC.

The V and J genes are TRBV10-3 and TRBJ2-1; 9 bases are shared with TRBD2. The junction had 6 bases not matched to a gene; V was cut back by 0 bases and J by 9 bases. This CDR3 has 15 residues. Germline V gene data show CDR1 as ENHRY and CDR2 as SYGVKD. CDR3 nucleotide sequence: TGTGCCATCAGTGAGTCGGGGGCTAGCGGGATTGAGCAGTTCTTC. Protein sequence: CAISESGASGIEQFF.

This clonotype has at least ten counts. CDR3 region: CASSPRDFPGNIQYF. The CDR3 DNA is TGTGCCAGCAGCCCTCGTGACTTCCCAGGAAACATTCAGTACTTC. The chain combines TRBV11-2 with TRBJ2-4; no firm D call. The CDR3 totals 15 residues. The V end was cut by 5 bases, the J end by 6 bases, with 17 bases between. Germline assignment: CDR1 SGHAT and CDR2 FQNNGV.

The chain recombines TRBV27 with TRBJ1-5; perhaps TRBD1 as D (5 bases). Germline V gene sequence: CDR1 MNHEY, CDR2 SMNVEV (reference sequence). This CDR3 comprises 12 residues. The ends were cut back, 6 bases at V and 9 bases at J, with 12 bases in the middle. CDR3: CASSQGLGPQHF. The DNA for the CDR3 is TGTGCCAGCAGCCAGGGACTCGGGCCCCAGCATTTT.